One T cell receptor beta chain is described in this entry. The CDR3 totals 13 residues. Germline V gene lookup returns CDR1 SGDLS and CDR2 YYNGEE. The V end was cut by 3 bases, the J end by 0 bases, with 6 bases between. This entry belongs to a study of blood T cell repertoires in COVID-19. In the study overall: Acute-phase and convalescent COVID-19 samples originated in the United States, Italy and Spain.

Using immunoSEQ multiplex PCR, the repertoire was profiled, and TCRdb retains in-frame clones only, with some absent. The data contain around 300,000 clones, approximately 85% of them singletons. This sequence was found in a human donor in a cohort sampled during active COVID-19. The chain links TRBV9 to TRBJ1-1, with D uncertain. Material for sequencing was peripheral blood. The CDR3 DNA follows: TGTGCCAGCAGCGCGAGCATGAACACTGAAGCTTTCTTT. Protein sequence: CASSASMNTEAFF.